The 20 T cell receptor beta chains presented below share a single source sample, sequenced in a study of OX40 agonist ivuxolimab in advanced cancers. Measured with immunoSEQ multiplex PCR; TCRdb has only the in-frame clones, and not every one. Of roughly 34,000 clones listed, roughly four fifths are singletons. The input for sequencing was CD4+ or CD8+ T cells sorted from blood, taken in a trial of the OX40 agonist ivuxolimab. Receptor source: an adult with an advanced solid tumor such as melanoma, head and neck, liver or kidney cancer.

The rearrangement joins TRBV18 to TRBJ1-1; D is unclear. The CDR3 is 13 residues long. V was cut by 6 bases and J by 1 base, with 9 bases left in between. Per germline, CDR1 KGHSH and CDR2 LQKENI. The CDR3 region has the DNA TGTGCCAGCTCCCGCACAGAGAACACTGAAGCTTTCTTT. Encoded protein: CASSRTENTEAFF.

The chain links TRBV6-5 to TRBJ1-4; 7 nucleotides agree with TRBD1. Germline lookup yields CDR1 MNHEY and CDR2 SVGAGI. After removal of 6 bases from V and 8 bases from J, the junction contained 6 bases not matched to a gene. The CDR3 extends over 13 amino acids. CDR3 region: CASRDRVREKLFF. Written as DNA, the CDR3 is TGTGCCAGCAGAGACAGGGTTCGAGAAAAACTGTTTTTT.

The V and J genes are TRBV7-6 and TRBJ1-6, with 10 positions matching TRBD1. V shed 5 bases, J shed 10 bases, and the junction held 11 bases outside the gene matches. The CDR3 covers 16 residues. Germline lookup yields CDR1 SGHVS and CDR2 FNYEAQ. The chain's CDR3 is CASSARDRGSGSPLHF. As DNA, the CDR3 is TGTGCCAGCAGCGCCCGGGACAGGGGCTCGGGATCACCCCTCCACTTT.

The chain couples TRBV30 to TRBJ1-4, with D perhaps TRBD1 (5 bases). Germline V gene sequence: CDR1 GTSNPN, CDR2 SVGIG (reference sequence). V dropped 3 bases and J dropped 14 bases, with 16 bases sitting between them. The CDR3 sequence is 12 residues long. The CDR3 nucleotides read TGTGCCTGGAGCGCAAGAGGGGAGTCCCTGTTTTTT. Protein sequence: CAWSARGESLFF.

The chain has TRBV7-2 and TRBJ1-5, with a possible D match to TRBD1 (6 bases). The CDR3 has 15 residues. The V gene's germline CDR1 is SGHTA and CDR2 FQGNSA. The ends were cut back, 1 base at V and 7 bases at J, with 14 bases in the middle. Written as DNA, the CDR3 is TGTGCCAGCAGCTTAGTAGGCAGGGGAGCGCAGCCCCAGCATTTT. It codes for CASSLVGRGAQPQHF.

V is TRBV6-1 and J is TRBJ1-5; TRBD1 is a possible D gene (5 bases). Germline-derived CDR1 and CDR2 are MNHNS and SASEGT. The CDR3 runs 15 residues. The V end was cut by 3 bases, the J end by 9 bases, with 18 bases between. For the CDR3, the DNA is TGTGCCAGCAGTGAGCCCCCGACAGATTCACGGCCCCAGCATTTT. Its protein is CASSEPPTDSRPQHF.

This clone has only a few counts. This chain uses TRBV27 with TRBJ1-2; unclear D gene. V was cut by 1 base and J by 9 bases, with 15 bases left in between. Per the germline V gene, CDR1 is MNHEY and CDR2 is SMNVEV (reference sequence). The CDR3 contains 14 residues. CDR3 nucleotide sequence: TGTGCCAGCAGTTTATTATCGGAGTTCGCTAGCTACACCTTC. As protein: CASSLLSEFASYTF.

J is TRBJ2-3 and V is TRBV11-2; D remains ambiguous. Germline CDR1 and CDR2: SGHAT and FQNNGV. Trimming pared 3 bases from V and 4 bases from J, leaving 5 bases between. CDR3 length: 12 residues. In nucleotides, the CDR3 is TGTGCCAGCAGCTTTGCGGCAGATACGCAGTATTTT. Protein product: CASSFAADTQYF.

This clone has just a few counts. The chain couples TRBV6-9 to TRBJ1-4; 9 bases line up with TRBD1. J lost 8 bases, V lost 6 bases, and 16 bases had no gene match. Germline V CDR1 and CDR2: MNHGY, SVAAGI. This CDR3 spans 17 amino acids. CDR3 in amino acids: CASSLGTGKVLGEKLFF. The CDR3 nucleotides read TGTGCCAGCAGCCTCGGGACAGGGAAGGTATTAGGAGAAAAACTGTTTTTT.

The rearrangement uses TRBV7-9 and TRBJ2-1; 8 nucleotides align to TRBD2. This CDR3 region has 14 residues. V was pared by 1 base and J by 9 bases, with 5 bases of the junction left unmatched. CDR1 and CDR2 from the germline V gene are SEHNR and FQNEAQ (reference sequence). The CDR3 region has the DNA TGTGCCAGCAGCTTAGTAAGCGGGAGAGTTGAGCAGTTCTTC. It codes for CASSLVSGRVEQFF.

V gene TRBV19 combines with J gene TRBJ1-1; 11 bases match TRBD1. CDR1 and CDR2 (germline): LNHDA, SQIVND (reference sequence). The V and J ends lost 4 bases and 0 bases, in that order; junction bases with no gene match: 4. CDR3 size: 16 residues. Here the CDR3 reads CASSTPDRGLNTEAFF. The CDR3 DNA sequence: TGTGCCAGTAGTACCCCGGACAGGGGGCTGAACACTGAAGCTTTCTTT.

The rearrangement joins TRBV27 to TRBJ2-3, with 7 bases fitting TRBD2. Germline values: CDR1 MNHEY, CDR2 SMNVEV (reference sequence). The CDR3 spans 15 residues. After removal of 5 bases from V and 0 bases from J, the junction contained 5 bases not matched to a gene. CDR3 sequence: CASSGVGLSTDTQYF. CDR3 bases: TGTGCCAGCAGTGGGGTGGGACTAAGCACAGATACGCAGTATTTT.

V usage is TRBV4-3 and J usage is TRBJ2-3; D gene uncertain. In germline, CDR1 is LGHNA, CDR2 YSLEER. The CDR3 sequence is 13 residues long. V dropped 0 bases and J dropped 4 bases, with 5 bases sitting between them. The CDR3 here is CASSQEPSDTQYF. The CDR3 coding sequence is TGCGCCAGCAGCCAAGAACCTTCAGATACGCAGTATTTT.

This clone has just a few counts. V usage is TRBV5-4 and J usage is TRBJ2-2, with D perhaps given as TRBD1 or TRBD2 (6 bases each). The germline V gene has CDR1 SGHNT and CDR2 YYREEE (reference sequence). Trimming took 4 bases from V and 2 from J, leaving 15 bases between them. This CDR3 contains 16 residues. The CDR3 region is CASSSRGGINTGELFF. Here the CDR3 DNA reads TGTGCCAGCAGCAGCAGAGGGGGGATTAACACCGGGGAGCTGTTTTTT.

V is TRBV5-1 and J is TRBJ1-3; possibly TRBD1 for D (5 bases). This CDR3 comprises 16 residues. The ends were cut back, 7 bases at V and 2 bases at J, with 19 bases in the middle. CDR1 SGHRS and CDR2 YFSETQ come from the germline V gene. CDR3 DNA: TGCGCCAGCTCCCTGAGGGGCGGGCAAACTGGAAACACCATATATTTT. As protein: CASSLRGGQTGNTIYF.

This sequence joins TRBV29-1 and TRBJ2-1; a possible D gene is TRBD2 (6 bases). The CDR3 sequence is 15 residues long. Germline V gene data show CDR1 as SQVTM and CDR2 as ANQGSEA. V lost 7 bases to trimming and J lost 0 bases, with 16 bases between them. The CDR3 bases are TGCAGCGCCCAGGGACTTCCGAGCTCCTACAATGAGCAGTTCTTC. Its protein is CSAQGLPSSYNEQFF.

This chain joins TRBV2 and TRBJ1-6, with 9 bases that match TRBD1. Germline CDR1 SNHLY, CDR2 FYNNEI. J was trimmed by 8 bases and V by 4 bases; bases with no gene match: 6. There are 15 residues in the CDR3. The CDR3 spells CASSVRDREDSPLHF. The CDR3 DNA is TGTGCCAGCAGTGTCCGGGACAGGGAGGATTCACCCCTCCACTTT.

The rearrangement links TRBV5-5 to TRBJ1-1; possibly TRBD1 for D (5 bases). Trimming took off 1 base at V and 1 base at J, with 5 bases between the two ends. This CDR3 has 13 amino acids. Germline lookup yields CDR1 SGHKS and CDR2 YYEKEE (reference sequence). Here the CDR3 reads CASSLTGNTEAFF. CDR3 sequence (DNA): TGTGCCAGCAGCTTGACAGGGAACACTGAAGCTTTCTTT. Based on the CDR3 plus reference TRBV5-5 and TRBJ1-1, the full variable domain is DAGVTQSPTHLIKTRGQQVTLRCSPISGHKSVSWYQQVLGQGPQFIFQYYEKEERGRGNFPDRFSARQFPNYSSELNVNALLLGDSALYLCASSLTGNTEAFFGQGTRLTVV.

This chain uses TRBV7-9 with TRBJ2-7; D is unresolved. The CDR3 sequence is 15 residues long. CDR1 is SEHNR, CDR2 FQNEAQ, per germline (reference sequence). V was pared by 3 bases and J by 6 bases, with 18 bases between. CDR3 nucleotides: TGTGCCAGCAGCTTCGTCCGGGCCCATCCCTCCGAGCAGTACTTC. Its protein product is CASSFVRAHPSEQYF.

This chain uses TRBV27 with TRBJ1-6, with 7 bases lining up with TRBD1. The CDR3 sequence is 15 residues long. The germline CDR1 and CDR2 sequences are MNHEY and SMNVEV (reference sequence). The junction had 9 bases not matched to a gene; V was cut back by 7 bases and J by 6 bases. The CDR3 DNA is TGTGCCAGCACCCGCACAGGGGTAGGTAATTCACCCCTCCACTTT. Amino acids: CASTRTGVGNSPLHF.